This TCR beta chain was obtained from a study of radiotherapy plus CTLA-4 blockade in lung cancer. Study summary: Disease control was achieved by 31% of patients, and objective responses by about 17%. Study conclusions and caveats: Response was reportedly best predicted by early blood T cell clone dynamics, with interferon-beta. In blood, TCR clones derived from the tumor expanded after radiotherapy plus ipilimumab.

Germline V CDR1 and CDR2: MDHEN, SYDVKM. This CDR3 has 15 amino acids. The J segment lost 0 bases and the V segment lost 5 bases, leaving 6 bases of the junction unmatched. Profiling relied on immunoSEQ multiplex PCR, and the TCRdb table lists in-frame clones only, not all of them. In the table there are about 95,000 clones, roughly 80% of which are singletons. It was focal radiation plus CTLA-4 blockade with ipilimumab that patients with chemo-refractory metastatic non-small-cell lung cancer received. Worth noting for this clone: As yet, its antigen is unknown.

The chain combines TRBV28 with TRBJ1-2; 7 positions match TRBD1. This receptor was obtained from a human donor with non-small cell lung cancer who had stable disease on radiotherapy plus ipilimumab. This material consisted of peripheral blood, taken from a patient treated with radiotherapy plus ipilimumab. The CDR3 DNA reads as TGTGCCAGCAGTCCAGGGGGGCTTGCTAACTATGGCTACACCTTC. It encodes CASSPGGLANYGYTF.